Listed below are T cell receptor beta chains from one sample, sequenced in a study of blood T cells in healthy people across ages. TCRdb called the 5' RACE reads again in MiXCR, with one record for every CDR3 protein. The sample lists roughly 500,000 distinct CDR3 sequences; less than 25% were seen once. These data also formed part of another study, on T cells of mothers and their children.

Material for sequencing was blood. These receptors all stem from a boy between 10 and 17 years old in good health. Both conserved end residues are part of each CDR3. D genes are given only for firm matches. A clone size is listed for some rows: how often the clone was seen (once, few, many), or a class if it is expanded.

clone size	J gene	V gene	D gene	CDR3 DNA	CDR3 protein
few	TRBJ2-3	TRBV9	TRBD2	TGTGCCAGCAGTGTAGCTATAGCGGGGTCTAGCACAGATACGCAGTATTTT	CASSVAIAGSSTDTQYF
many	TRBJ2-7	TRBV7-9	TRBD1	TGTGCCAGCAGCGGGGACAGGCCCTACGAGCAGTACTTC	CASSGDRPYEQYF
NA	TRBJ2-5	TRBV3-1	NA	TGTGCCAGCAGCCAAGGTGGAGCGACCCAAGGGGAGACCCAGTACTTC	CASSQGGATQGETQYF
NA	TRBJ2-7	TRBV3-1	NA	TGTGCCAGCAGCCAAGGAGGGGGACTCAAATACGAGCAGTACTTC	CASSQGGGLKYEQYF
NA	TRBJ1-4	TRBV6-2/TRBV6-3	NA	TGTGCCAGCTCTGAAACACAGGGCCGATGGAATGAAAAACTGTTTTTT	CASSETQGRWNEKLFF
few	TRBJ2-5	TRBV4-3	TRBD2	TGCGCCAGCAGCCACGGACTAGCGCGGCAAGAGACCCAGTACTTC	CASSHGLARQETQYF
NA	TRBJ1-2	TRBV4-1	NA	TGCGCCAGCAGCCAAGATCATCAGCAGGCCTCGTATGGCTACACCTTC	CASSQDHQQASYGYTF
few	TRBJ2-5	TRBV11-2	NA	TGTGCCAGCAGCTTTATACGGGAGACCCAGTACTTC	CASSFIRETQYF
NA	TRBJ1-2	TRBV7-2	NA	TGTGCCAGCAGTCAAGCCTATGGCTACACCTTC	CASSQAYGYTF
few	TRBJ1-1	TRBV7-9	NA	TGTGCCAGCAGCTCGAGGGCCGACATTACAGGGAGGGACACTGAAGCTTTCTTT	CASSSRADITGRDTEAFF
NA	TRBJ2-6	TRBV28	NA	TGTGCCAGCAGTTTATTCGCCGGGACCGGGGCCAACGTCCTGACTTTC	CASSLFAGTGANVLTF
few	TRBJ1-5	TRBV6-6	NA	TGTGCCAGCAGTTACTTATACAGGGCTGTAGGTCAGCCCCAGCATTTT	CASSYLYRAVGQPQHF
few	TRBJ1-4	TRBV7-9	TRBD1	TGTGCCAGCGGTTACAGGGGACTCTCGAAGGGGACTAATGAAAAACTGTTTTTT	CASGYRGLSKGTNEKLFF
NA	TRBJ2-7	TRBV11-2	NA	TGTGCCAGCAGCTTCCCGGACAGTATCTACGAGCAGTACTTC	CASSFPDSIYEQYF
NA	TRBJ2-5	TRBV5-6	NA	TGTGCCAGCAGCGTACAGACGGGGACCCAGTACTTC	CASSVQTGTQYF
NA	TRBJ2-5	TRBV5-1	NA	TGCGCCAGCAGCGCAGTCCAAGAGACCCAGTACTTC	CASSAVQETQYF
few	TRBJ1-2	TRBV9	NA	TGTGCCAGCAGCGTAGGGAGGAGATACTATGGCTACACCTTC	CASSVGRRYYGYTF
once	TRBJ1-1	TRBV7-9	TRBD1	TGTGCCAGCAGCCCACCTGGCGGGGGACAGTGGAACACTGAAGCTTTCTTT	CASSPPGGGQWNTEAFF
few	TRBJ2-7	TRBV20-1	NA	TGCAGTGCTAGAGATGTGAACTACGAGCAGTACTTC	CSARDVNYEQYF
NA	TRBJ1-3	TRBV28	NA	TGTGCCAGCAGGAAGGGCTCTGGAAACACCATATATTTT	CASRKGSGNTIYF
few	TRBJ1-2	TRBV5-5	TRBD1	TGTGCCAGCAGCTTGAACAGGGGGGACTCTGGCTACACCTTC	CASSLNRGDSGYTF
few	TRBJ2-3	TRBV7-9	NA	TGTGCCAGCAGCGAGGGTGCGCCAGATACGCAGTATTTT	CASSEGAPDTQYF
NA	TRBJ2-5	TRBV20-1	NA	TGCAGTTCCACTAGGAGAGAGGAGACCCAGTACTTC	CSSTRREETQYF
NA	TRBJ1-2	TRBV11-1	TRBD1	TGTGCCAGCAGCCCTGGGACAGCGAGCTATGGCTACACCTTC	CASSPGTASYGYTF
NA	TRBJ2-1	TRBV6-5	TRBD1	TGTGCCAGCAGGTCCGACAGGGATAAATACAATGAGCAGTTCTTC	CASRSDRDKYNEQFF
few	TRBJ1-2	TRBV28	TRBD1	TGTGCCAGCAGTTCCGGGACAGGGTCTATCTATGGCTACACCTTC	CASSSGTGSIYGYTF
few	TRBJ2-7	TRBV7-9	TRBD2	TGTGCCAGCAGCCCCGGAGGGACTAGCGGAAAGTACGAGCAGTACTTC	CASSPGGTSGKYEQYF
NA	TRBJ2-5	TRBV13	TRBD2	TGTGCCAGCAGCTTAGGGATAGCGGGAGGGTACTCAGACCAAGAGACCCAGTACTTC	CASSLGIAGGYSDQETQYF
NA	TRBJ2-5	TRBV12-3/TRBV12-4	NA	TGTGCCAGCAGTTTAGTAGGTGGATCGACGTACTTC	CASSLVGGSTYF
few	TRBJ1-6	TRBV7-6	NA	TGTGCCAGCAGCTTCGGGGGGAGCTCCTATAATTCACCCCTCCACTTT	CASSFGGSSYNSPLHF
few	TRBJ2-7	TRBV28	NA	TGTGCCAGCAGTTTACGGGCCCAGGGTAACGACGAGCAGTACTTC	CASSLRAQGNDEQYF